These T cell receptor beta chains were read from a single sample in a study of Ad26.COV2.S vaccination and SARS-CoV-2 variants. Profiled with immunoSEQ multiplex PCR; TCRdb holds only in-frame clones, not every one. The repertoire holds some 340,000 clones, 85% seen once, with 2% to 2.5% in the top ten. The starting material was peripheral blood, obtained in a trial of Ad26.COV2.S vaccine versus placebo. The receptors originated from a person between 18 and 65 years old who received the Ad26.COV2.S COVID-19 vaccine or a placebo. Each CDR3 is given with its conserved first and last residue. Fields, in order: D gene, CDR3 length, V gene, J gene, clone size, CDR3 protein, CDR3 DNA. A D gene is named only where the DNA matches it firmly. Clone sizes are given selectively: once, few, many, or a class where the clone is expanded.

D: NA; length: 14; V: TRBV3-1/TRBV3-2; J: TRBJ1-5; size: NA; CDR3: CASSLGSKTTPQHF; DNA: TGTGCCAGCAGCCTCGGGTCCAAGACAACACCCCAGCATTTT
D: TRBD2; length: 15; V: TRBV5-3; J: TRBJ2-3; size: NA; CDR3: CARSRLAAYTDTQYF; DNA: TGTGCCAGAAGTCGACTAGCGGCTTACACAGATACGCAGTATTTT
D: NA; length: 16; V: TRBV28; J: TRBJ1-3; size: once; CDR3: CASGNLPSFGGNTIYF; DNA: TGTGCCAGCGGAAACCTTCCGAGTTTCGGTGGAAACACCATATATTTT
D: TRBD1; length: 15; V: TRBV5-1; J: TRBJ1-2; size: NA; CDR3: CASSSRDRGVDGYTF; DNA: TGCGCCAGCAGCTCGCGGGACAGGGGGGTGGATGGCTACACCTTC
D: NA; length: 15; V: TRBV2; J: TRBJ1-5; size: NA; CDR3: CASSEGYRVSQPQHF; DNA: TGTGCCAGCAGTGAAGGGTACAGGGTGAGTCAGCCCCAGCATTTT
D: NA; length: 11; V: TRBV7-2; J: TRBJ1-2; size: NA; CDR3: CASSPYYGYTF; DNA: TGTGCCAGCAGCCCTTACTATGGCTACACCTTC
D: TRBD1; length: 16; V: TRBV30; J: TRBJ1-5; size: NA; CDR3: CAWSKGQGRSNQPQHF; DNA: TGTGCCTGGAGTAAGGGACAGGGCAGGAGCAATCAGCCCCAGCATTTT
D: NA; length: 13; V: TRBV27; J: TRBJ1-2; size: NA; CDR3: CASSLGQGYGYTF; DNA: TGTGCCAGCAGTTTAGGTCAGGGGTATGGCTACACCTTC
D: TRBD2; length: 18; V: TRBV24-1; J: TRBJ2-1; size: NA; CDR3: CATSDLGSGGAGFNEQFF; DNA: TGTGCCACCAGTGATTTGGGTAGCGGGGGGGCCGGATTCAATGAGCAGTTCTTC
D: NA; length: 14; V: TRBV7-8; J: TRBJ1-1; size: NA; CDR3: CASSPRPRDAEAFF; DNA: TGTGCCAGCAGCCCCCGCCCCCGGGACGCTGAAGCTTTCTTT
D: NA; length: 17; V: TRBV12-5; J: TRBJ1-4; size: NA; CDR3: CASGLTGHPATNEKLFF; DNA: TGTGCTAGTGGTTTGACAGGACACCCTGCAACTAATGAAAAACTGTTTTTT
D: TRBD2; length: 17; V: TRBV5-6; J: TRBJ2-3; size: NA; CDR3: CASSLYSGGRSTDTQYF; DNA: TGTGCCAGCAGCTTGTACAGCGGGGGCCGGAGCACAGATACGCAGTATTTT
D: NA; length: 14; V: TRBV5-5; J: TRBJ1-6; size: few; CDR3: CASTSSSYNSPLHF; DNA: TGTGCCAGCACCTCAAGCTCCTATAATTCACCCCTCCACTTT
D: TRBD1; length: 14; V: TRBV28; J: TRBJ2-5; size: NA; CDR3: CASSQPDREETQYF; DNA: TGTGCCAGCAGTCAACCAGACAGGGAAGAGACCCAGTACTTC
D: NA; length: 13; V: TRBV7-3; J: TRBJ1-2; size: NA; CDR3: CASSSREGLGYTF; DNA: TGTGCCAGCAGCTCCCGGGAGGGGCTTGGCTACACCTTC
D: NA; length: 17; V: TRBV4-2; J: TRBJ2-3; size: NA; CDR3: CASSQGWVDGSTDTQYF; DNA: TGTGCCAGCAGCCAAGGGTGGGTTGATGGGAGCACAGATACGCAGTATTTT
D: NA; length: 14; V: TRBV19; J: TRBJ2-2; size: NA; CDR3: CASSIEQGTGELFF; DNA: TGTGCCAGTAGTATCGAGCAGGGGACCGGGGAGCTGTTTTTT
D: NA; length: 14; V: TRBV2; J: TRBJ2-7; size: NA; CDR3: CASSERPEPYEQYF; DNA: TGTGCCAGCAGTGAGAGGCCGGAGCCCTACGAGCAGTACTTC
D: TRBD2; length: 16; V: TRBV9; J: TRBJ2-1; size: NA; CDR3: CASSAIAGGPYNEQFF; DNA: TGTGCCAGCAGCGCCATAGCGGGGGGGCCCTACAATGAGCAGTTCTTC
D: NA; length: 14; V: TRBV7-2; J: TRBJ2-7; size: NA; CDR3: CASSPRVSSYEQYF; DNA: TGTGCCAGCAGCCCCCGGGTATCCTCCTACGAGCAGTACTTC
D: TRBD1; length: 16; V: TRBV19; J: TRBJ1-1; size: NA; CDR3: CASSVLTGGAGTEAFF; DNA: TGTGCCAGTAGTGTCCTCACAGGGGGCGCGGGAACTGAAGCTTTCTTT
D: NA; length: 17; V: TRBV10-3; J: TRBJ1-3; size: NA; CDR3: CAISESGRSHSGNTIYF; DNA: TGTGCCATCAGTGAGTCGGGCCGATCACACTCTGGAAACACCATATATTTT
D: NA; length: 15; V: TRBV10-2; J: TRBJ1-6; size: NA; CDR3: CASSELAGANSPLHF; DNA: TGCGCCAGCAGTGAGTTGGCAGGTGCCAATTCACCCCTCCACTTT
D: NA; length: 15; V: TRBV9; J: TRBJ2-2; size: once; CDR3: CASSWSGYPPGELFF; DNA: TGTGCCAGCAGTTGGAGCGGGTACCCGCCCGGGGAGCTGTTTTTT
D: TRBD2; length: 15; V: TRBV2; J: TRBJ2-2; size: NA; CDR3: CASKVGGLNTGELFF; DNA: TGTGCCAGCAAGGTCGGGGGGTTGAACACCGGGGAGCTGTTTTTT
D: NA; length: 14; V: TRBV20-1; J: TRBJ2-7; size: NA; CDR3: CSASVGGGLAEQYF; DNA: TGCAGTGCTAGTGTCGGAGGGGGCCTCGCCGAGCAGTACTTC
D: NA; length: 14; V: TRBV4-1; J: TRBJ1-5; size: once; CDR3: CASSQARTDQPQHF; DNA: TGCGCCAGCAGCCAAGCAAGGACGGATCAGCCCCAGCATTTT
D: NA; length: 15; V: TRBV7-9; J: TRBJ2-7; size: once; CDR3: CASSLLPDLSGEQYF; DNA: TGTGCCAGCAGCCTACTGCCGGACCTGAGCGGGGAGCAGTACTTC
D: TRBD1; length: 18; V: TRBV28; J: TRBJ2-7; size: NA; CDR3: CASSYWRGGASLSYEQYF; DNA: TGTGCCAGCAGTTACTGGAGAGGGGGCGCATCGTTGTCCTACGAGCAGTACTTC
D: NA; length: 13; V: TRBV11-2; J: TRBJ1-1; size: NA; CDR3: CASSLDLTVEAFF; DNA: TGTGCCAGCAGCTTAGATTTGACAGTTGAAGCTTTCTTT
D: NA; length: 13; V: TRBV5-6; J: TRBJ1-1; size: NA; CDR3: CASSGSANTEAFF; DNA: TGTGCCAGCAGCGGCAGCGCGAACACTGAAGCTTTCTTT
D: NA; length: 13; V: TRBV4-1; J: TRBJ2-4; size: NA; CDR3: CASSPSAGGIQYF; DNA: TGCGCCAGCAGCCCCTCTGCCGGGGGCATTCAGTACTTC
D: NA; length: 15; V: TRBV6-5; J: TRBJ2-5; size: many; CDR3: CASSYSSFFQETQYF; DNA: TGTGCCAGCAGTTACTCATCTTTCTTCCAAGAGACCCAGTACTTC
D: NA; length: 12; V: TRBV29-1; J: TRBJ2-7; size: NA; CDR3: CSALQVGYEQYF; DNA: TGCAGCGCCCTCCAGGTGGGCTACGAGCAGTACTTC
D: TRBD1; length: 14; V: TRBV7-6; J: TRBJ2-2; size: NA; CDR3: CASSAGQGYGELFF; DNA: TGTGCCAGCAGCGCCGGACAGGGCTACGGGGAGCTGTTTTTT
D: NA; length: 19; V: TRBV5-1; J: TRBJ2-7; size: few; CDR3: CASRGNIFPPRPSFYEQYF; DNA: TGCGCCAGCCGAGGAAATATATTCCCACCGCGGCCGAGCTTCTACGAGCAGTACTTC
D: NA; length: 15; V: TRBV21-1; J: TRBJ2-7; size: NA; CDR3: CASIAGDSYFYEQYF; DNA: TGTGCCAGCATTGCAGGGGACAGCTATTTCTACGAGCAGTACTTC
D: NA; length: 15; V: TRBV7-2; J: TRBJ1-1; size: NA; CDR3: CATSVPPPRNTEAFF; DNA: TGTGCCACCTCGGTTCCCCCGCCGAGGAACACTGAAGCTTTCTTT
D: TRBD1; length: 14; V: TRBV7-2; J: TRBJ2-1; size: few; CDR3: CASSSRQGSNEQFF; DNA: TGTGCCAGCAGCTCCCGACAGGGTTCCAATGAGCAGTTCTTC
D: TRBD1; length: 14; V: TRBV5-4; J: TRBJ1-2; size: NA; CDR3: CASSLGQGANRYTF; DNA: TGTGCCAGCAGCTTGGGACAGGGGGCAAATCGCTACACCTTC
D: NA; length: 14; V: TRBV25-1; J: TRBJ2-7; size: NA; CDR3: CASSEGQPGEEQYF; DNA: TGTGCCAGCAGTGAAGGGCAGCCTGGGGAGGAGCAGTACTTC
D: TRBD2; length: 15; V: TRBV6-2/TRBV6-3; J: TRBJ2-1; size: NA; CDR3: CASNPSGGAYNEQFF; DNA: TGTGCCAGCAACCCTAGCGGGGGGGCGTACAATGAGCAGTTCTTC
D: NA; length: 14; V: TRBV5-4; J: TRBJ1-1; size: NA; CDR3: CASSLLAENTEAFF; DNA: TGTGCCAGCAGCTTGTTGGCGGAGAACACTGAAGCTTTCTTT
D: NA; length: 14; V: TRBV7-9; J: TRBJ2-1; size: NA; CDR3: CASSLSRGSDEQFF; DNA: TGTGCCAGCAGCTTAAGCAGGGGCTCAGATGAGCAGTTCTTC
D: NA; length: 13; V: TRBV5-1; J: TRBJ1-1; size: NA; CDR3: CASRRGGDTEAFF; DNA: TGCGCCAGCAGAAGGGGGGGAGACACTGAAGCTTTCTTT
D: TRBD1; length: 15; V: TRBV5-1; J: TRBJ2-2; size: NA; CDR3: CASGETGGVTGELFF; DNA: TGCGCCAGCGGGGAGACAGGGGGTGTGACCGGGGAGCTGTTTTTT
D: NA; length: 13; V: TRBV6-1; J: TRBJ2-7; size: NA; CDR3: CASSETPAYEQYF; DNA: TGTGCCAGCAGTGAAACGCCCGCCTACGAGCAGTACTTC
D: NA; length: 14; V: TRBV19; J: TRBJ2-1; size: NA; CDR3: CASSRPRDPRGQFF; DNA: TGTGCCAGTAGTAGGCCTCGGGACCCCCGGGGGCAGTTCTTC